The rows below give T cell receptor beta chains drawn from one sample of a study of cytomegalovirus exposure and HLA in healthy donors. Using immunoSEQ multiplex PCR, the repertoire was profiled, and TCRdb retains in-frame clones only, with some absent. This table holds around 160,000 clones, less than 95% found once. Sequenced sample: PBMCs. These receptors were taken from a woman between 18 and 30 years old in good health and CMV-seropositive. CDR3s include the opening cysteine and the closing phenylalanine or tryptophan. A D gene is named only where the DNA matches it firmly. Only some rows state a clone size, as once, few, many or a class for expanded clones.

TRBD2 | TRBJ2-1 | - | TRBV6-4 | CASSASGGAHNEQFF | TGTGCCAGCAGTGCCAGCGGGGGGGCCCACAATGAGCAGTTCTTC
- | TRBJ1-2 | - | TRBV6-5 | CASSTGQHYGYTF | TGTGCCAGCAGTACAGGACAGCACTATGGCTACACCTTC
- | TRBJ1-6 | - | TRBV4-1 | CASSQDVPGVRYNSPLHF | TGCGCCAGCAGCCAAGATGTGCCCGGGGTTCGGTATAATTCACCCCTCCACTTT
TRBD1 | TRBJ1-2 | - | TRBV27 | CASRDRGRNYGYTF | TGTGCCAGCAGGGACAGGGGGAGGAACTATGGCTACACCTTC
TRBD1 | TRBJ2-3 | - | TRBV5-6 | CASSLEGQGTDTQYF | TGTGCCAGCAGCTTGGAGGGACAGGGCACAGATACGCAGTATTTT
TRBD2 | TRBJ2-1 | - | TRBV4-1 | CASSQEGRLAGTYNEQFF | TGCGCCAGCAGCCAAGAGGGAAGACTAGCGGGGACCTACAATGAGCAGTTCTTC
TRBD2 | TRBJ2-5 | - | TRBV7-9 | CASSSFGGRVETQYF | TGTGCCAGCAGCTCATTCGGAGGGAGGGTTGAGACCCAGTACTTC
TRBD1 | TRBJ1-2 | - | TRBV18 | CASSPGTGDLNYGYTF | TGTGCCAGCTCCCCCGGGACAGGGGACCTTAACTATGGCTACACCTTC
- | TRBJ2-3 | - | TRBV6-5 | CASGGGDTQYF | TGTGCCAGTGGGGGCGGAGATACGCAGTATTTT
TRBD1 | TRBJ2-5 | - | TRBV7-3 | CASSRSGTGETQYF | TGTGCCAGCAGCCGCAGCGGGACAGGGGAGACCCAGTACTTC
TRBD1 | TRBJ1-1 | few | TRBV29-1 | CSVDQAGGTEAFF | TGCAGCGTTGACCAGGCAGGGGGAACTGAAGCTTTCTTT
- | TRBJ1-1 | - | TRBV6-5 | CASSYLGNTEAFF | TGTGCCAGCAGTTACCTAGGTAACACTGAAGCTTTCTTT
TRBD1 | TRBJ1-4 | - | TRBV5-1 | CASSLPTGGANEKLFF | TGCGCCAGCAGCTTGCCTACAGGGGGTGCTAATGAAAAACTGTTTTTT
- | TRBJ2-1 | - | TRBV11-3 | CASSLGQIGIRGNNEQFF | TGTGCCAGCAGCTTAGGCCAGATCGGGATACGGGGGAACAATGAGCAGTTCTTC
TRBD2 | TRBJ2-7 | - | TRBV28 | CASSLMAGVSEQYF | TGTGCCAGCAGTTTGATGGCGGGAGTAAGCGAGCAGTACTTC
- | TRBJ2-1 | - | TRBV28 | CASLQGGGYNEQFF | TGTGCCAGCCTACAGGGAGGGGGCTACAATGAGCAGTTCTTC
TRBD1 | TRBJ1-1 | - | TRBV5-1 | CASRRKQGLGNTEAFF | TGCGCCAGCAGGCGGAAACAGGGGCTCGGGAACACTGAAGCTTTCTTT
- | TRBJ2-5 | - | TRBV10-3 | CAISESDSLTETQYF | TGTGCCATCAGTGAGTCCGACTCACTCACGGAGACCCAGTACTTC
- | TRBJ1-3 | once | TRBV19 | CASSNQVGNTIYF | TGTGCCAGTAGTAACCAGGTTGGAAACACCATATATTTT
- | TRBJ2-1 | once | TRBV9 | CASSESGLGNEQFF | TGTGCCAGCAGCGAGAGCGGTTTGGGGAATGAGCAGTTCTTC
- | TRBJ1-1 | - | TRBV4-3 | CASSQVQNTEAFF | TGCGCCAGCAGCCAAGTCCAGAACACTGAAGCTTTCTTT
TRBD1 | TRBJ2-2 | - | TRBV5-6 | CASSPGQGWRGELFF | TGTGCCAGCAGCCCTGGACAGGGATGGCGCGGGGAGCTGTTTTTT
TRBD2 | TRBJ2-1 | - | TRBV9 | CASSVVGLAGHNEQFF | TGTGCCAGCAGCGTAGTTGGGCTAGCGGGACACAATGAGCAGTTCTTC
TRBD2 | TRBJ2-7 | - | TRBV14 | CASSQLPGLATYEQYF | TGTGCCAGCAGCCAACTACCGGGACTAGCAACCTACGAGCAGTACTTC
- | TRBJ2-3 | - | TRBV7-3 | CASSLGLGAQYF | TGTGCCAGCAGCCTGGGTTTAGGGGCGCAGTATTTT
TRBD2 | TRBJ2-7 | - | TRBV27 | CASSLGLADPYEQYF | TGTGCCAGCAGTCTTGGGCTAGCGGACCCCTACGAGCAGTACTTC
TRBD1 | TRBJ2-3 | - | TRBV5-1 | CASRSPAAGGSPYSTDTQYF | TGCGCCAGCAGGTCCCCTGCGGCAGGGGGCTCCCCCTATAGCACAGATACGCAGTATTTT
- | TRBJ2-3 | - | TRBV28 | CASSLRGWDTDTQYF | TGTGCCAGCAGTTTACGGGGTTGGGACACAGATACGCAGTATTTT
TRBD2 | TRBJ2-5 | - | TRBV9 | CASSPRTSGRAKTQYF | TGTGCCAGCAGCCCCCGGACTAGCGGGAGGGCGAAGACCCAGTACTTC
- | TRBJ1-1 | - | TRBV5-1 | CASSTVGGTTMNTEAFF | TGCGCCAGCAGCACGGTGGGGGGAACTACGATGAACACTGAAGCTTTCTTT
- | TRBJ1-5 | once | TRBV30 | CAWSPVGNQPQHF | TGTGCCTGGAGTCCGGTAGGCAATCAGCCCCAGCATTTT
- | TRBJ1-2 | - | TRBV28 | CASTLYGDTYGYTF | TGTGCCAGCACCCTCTACGGGGATACCTATGGCTACACCTTC
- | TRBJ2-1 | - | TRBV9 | CASSVLPSAGRGYNEQFF | TGTGCCAGCAGCGTCCTCCCTAGCGCGGGGCGCGGATACAATGAGCAGTTCTTC
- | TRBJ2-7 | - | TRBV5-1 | CASSSLTGGTQREQYF | TGCGCCAGCAGCTCCCTGACCGGCGGGACGCAAAGGGAGCAGTACTTC
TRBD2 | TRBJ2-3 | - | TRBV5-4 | CASSLSGSHGDTQYF | TGTGCCAGCAGCTTAAGCGGGAGTCACGGTGATACGCAGTATTTT
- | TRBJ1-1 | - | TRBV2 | CASNKLGSGGTEAFF | TGTGCCAGCAATAAACTGGGGTCAGGAGGGACTGAAGCTTTCTTT
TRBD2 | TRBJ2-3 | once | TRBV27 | CASFPGTSGPDTQYF | TGTGCCAGCTTTCCCGGGACTAGCGGGCCAGATACGCAGTATTTT
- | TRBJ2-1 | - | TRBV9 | CASSVGAGPNNEQFF | TGTGCCAGCAGCGTAGGAGCGGGTCCGAACAATGAGCAGTTCTTC
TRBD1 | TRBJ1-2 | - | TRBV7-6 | CASSLGQGAGGYTF | TGTGCCAGCAGCTTGGGACAGGGGGCGGGAGGCTACACCTTC
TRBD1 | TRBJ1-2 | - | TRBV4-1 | CASSQDGRTGGYGYTF | TGCGCCAGCAGCCAAGACGGCAGGACAGGGGGCTATGGCTACACCTTC
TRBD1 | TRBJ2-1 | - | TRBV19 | CASKPGGKNEQFF | TGTGCCAGTAAGCCAGGGGGAAAGAATGAGCAGTTCTTC
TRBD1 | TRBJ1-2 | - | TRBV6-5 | CASSRDRGYGYTF | TGTGCCAGCAGTCGGGACAGGGGATATGGCTACACCTTC
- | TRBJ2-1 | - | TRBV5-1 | CASSSTGSSYNEQFF | TGCGCCAGCAGCTCAACAGGTAGCTCCTACAATGAGCAGTTCTTC
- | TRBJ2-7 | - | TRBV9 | CASSVGGVDYEQYF | TGTGCCAGCAGCGTAGGAGGTGTAGACTACGAGCAGTACTTC
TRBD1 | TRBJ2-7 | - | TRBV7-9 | CASSFSSTGAREQYF | TGTGCCAGCAGCTTTTCCTCGACAGGGGCGCGGGAGCAGTACTTC
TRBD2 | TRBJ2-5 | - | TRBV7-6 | CASSLLAGEETQYF | TGTGCCAGCAGCTTATTAGCGGGAGAAGAGACCCAGTACTTC
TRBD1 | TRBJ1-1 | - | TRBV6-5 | CASSWGLTGTTEAFF | TGTGCCAGCAGCTGGGGATTGACAGGGACTACTGAAGCTTTCTTT
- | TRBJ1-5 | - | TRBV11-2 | CASSRQGNQPQHF | TGTGCCAGCAGCCGACAGGGCAATCAGCCCCAGCATTTT
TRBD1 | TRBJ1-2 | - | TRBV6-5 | CASRLDRGYGYTF | TGTGCCAGCAGGCTGGACAGGGGATATGGCTACACCTTC
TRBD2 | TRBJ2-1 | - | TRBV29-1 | CSVEETSGKNSNEQFF | TGCAGCGTTGAAGAGACTAGCGGGAAGAATAGCAATGAGCAGTTCTTC
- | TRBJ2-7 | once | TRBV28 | CASSLSTAAYEQYF | TGTGCCAGCAGTTTGAGTACGGCGGCCTACGAGCAGTACTTC
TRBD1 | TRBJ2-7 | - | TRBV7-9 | CASSLGGTGNYEQYF | TGTGCCAGCAGCTTAGGGGGGACAGGGAACTACGAGCAGTACTTC
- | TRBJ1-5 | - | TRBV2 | CASKQEQASRKPQHF | TGTGCCAGCAAGCAAGAACAGGCGAGTAGAAAGCCCCAGCATTTT
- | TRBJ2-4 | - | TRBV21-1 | CASSKLPGQAKNIQYF | TGTGCCAGCAGCAAACTGCCGGGACAAGCCAAAAACATTCAGTACTTC